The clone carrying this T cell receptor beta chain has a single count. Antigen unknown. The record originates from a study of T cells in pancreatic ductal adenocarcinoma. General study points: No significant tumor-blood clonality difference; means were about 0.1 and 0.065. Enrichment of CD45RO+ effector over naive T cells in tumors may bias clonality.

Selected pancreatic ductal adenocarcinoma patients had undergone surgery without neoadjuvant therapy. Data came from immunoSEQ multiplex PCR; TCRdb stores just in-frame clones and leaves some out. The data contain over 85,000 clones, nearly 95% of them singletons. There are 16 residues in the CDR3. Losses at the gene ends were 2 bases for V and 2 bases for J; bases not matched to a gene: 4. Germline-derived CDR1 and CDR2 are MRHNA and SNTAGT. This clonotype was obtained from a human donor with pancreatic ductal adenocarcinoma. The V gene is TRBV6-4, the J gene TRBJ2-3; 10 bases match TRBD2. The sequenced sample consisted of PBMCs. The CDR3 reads CASSDPSGSPTDTQYF. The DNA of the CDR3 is TGTGCCAGCAGTGACCCTAGCGGGAGTCCCACAGATACGCAGTATTTT.